Here is one T cell receptor (beta chain) with its context. Germline CDR1 is LGHDT and CDR2 is YNNKEL (reference sequence). The CDR3 extends over 14 amino acids. V was trimmed by 2 bases and J by 3 bases, leaving 8 bases between them. These data originate in a study of blood T cell repertoires in COVID-19. Study details: PBMCs, B-cell-depleted T cells, or T cells provided the cDNA or gDNA that made up the material.

In the authors' methods: From reference gene primer amplification, estimates of nucleated cell counts were derived. Assay: immunoSEQ multiplex PCR; the TCRdb copy retains only in-frame clones and omits some. The D gene and trimming were derived from the DNA, and the V and J assignments and clone size from that table. The table includes about 99,000 clones, about 90% detected once. The source is a human donor in a cohort sampled during active COVID-19. This chain joins TRBV3-1 (or the pseudogene TRBV3-2) and TRBJ1-3; D uncertain. The source material was peripheral blood. This CDR3 is CASSQSPVGNTIYF. The CDR3 DNA follows: TGTGCCAGCAGCCAATCCCCTGTTGGAAACACCATATATTTT.